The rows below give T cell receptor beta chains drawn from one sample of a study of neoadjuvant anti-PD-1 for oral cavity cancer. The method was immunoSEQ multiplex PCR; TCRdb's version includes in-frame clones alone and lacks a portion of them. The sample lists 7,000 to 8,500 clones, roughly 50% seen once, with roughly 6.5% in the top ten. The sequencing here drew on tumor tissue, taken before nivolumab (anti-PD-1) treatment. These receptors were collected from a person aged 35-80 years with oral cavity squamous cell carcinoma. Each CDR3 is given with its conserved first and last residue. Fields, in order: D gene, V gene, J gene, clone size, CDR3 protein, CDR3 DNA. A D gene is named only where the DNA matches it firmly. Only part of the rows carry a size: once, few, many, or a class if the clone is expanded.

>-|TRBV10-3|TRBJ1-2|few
CAISEKGDYGYTF
TGTGCCATCAGTGAGAAAGGTGACTATGGCTACACCTTC
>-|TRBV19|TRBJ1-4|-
CASSISRLNEKLFF
TGTGCCAGTAGTATATCCCGACTAAATGAAAAACTGTTTTTT
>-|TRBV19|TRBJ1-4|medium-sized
CASKDEKLFF
TGTGCCAGTAAGGATGAAAAACTGTTTTTT
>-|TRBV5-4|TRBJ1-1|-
CASSLNKGILLNTEAFF
TGTGCCAGCAGCTTAAATAAAGGCATCCTACTGAACACTGAAGCTTTCTTT
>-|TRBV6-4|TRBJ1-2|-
CASSDSTVGRTF
TGTGCCAGCAGTGACTCGACAGTTGGTCGCACCTTC
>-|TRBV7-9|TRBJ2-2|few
CASSQVEGELFF
TGTGCCAGCAGCCAGGTTGAAGGGGAGCTGTTTTTT
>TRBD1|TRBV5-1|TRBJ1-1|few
CASSPGGGGVVTEAFF
TGCGCCAGCAGCCCAGGGGGCGGGGGTGTTGTCACTGAAGCTTTCTTT
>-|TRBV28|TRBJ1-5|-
CASSLVNQPQHF
TGTGCCAGCAGTTTAGTCAATCAGCCCCAGCATTTT
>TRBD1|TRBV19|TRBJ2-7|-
CATGGDLSSYEQYF
TGTGCCACAGGGGGAGATTTGAGCTCCTACGAGCAGTACTTC
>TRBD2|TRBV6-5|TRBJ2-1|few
CASSSLAGFYNEQFF
TGTGCCAGCAGTTCACTAGCGGGGTTCTACAATGAGCAGTTCTTC
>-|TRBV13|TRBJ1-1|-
CASSLGPASTEAFF
TGTGCCAGCAGCTTAGGACCCGCGAGCACTGAAGCTTTCTTT
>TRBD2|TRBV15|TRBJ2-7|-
CATSRESGSSYEQYF
TGTGCCACCAGCAGAGAGAGCGGGAGCTCCTACGAGCAGTACTTC
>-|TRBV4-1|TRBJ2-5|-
CASSQNTISGREYF
TGCGCCAGCAGCCAAAACACCATTTCGGGGCGCGAGTACTTC
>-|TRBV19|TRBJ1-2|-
CASSVTGSRHGYTF
TGTGCCAGTAGTGTCACAGGGAGTAGGCATGGCTACACCTTC
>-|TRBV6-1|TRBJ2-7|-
CASSIGGAASYEQYF
TGTGCCAGCAGTATTGGGGGGGCGGCCTCCTACGAGCAGTACTTC
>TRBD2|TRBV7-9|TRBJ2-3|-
CASSAYSSGSTDTQYF
TGTGCCAGCAGCGCGTATTCTAGCGGGAGCACAGATACGCAGTATTTT
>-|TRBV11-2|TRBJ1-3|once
CASSSPGRFSGNTIYF
TGTGCCAGCAGCTCCCCGGGACGGTTCTCTGGAAACACCATATATTTT
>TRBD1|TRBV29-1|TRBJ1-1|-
CSTSQGADAFF
TGCAGCACCTCCCAGGGGGCGGACGCTTTCTTT
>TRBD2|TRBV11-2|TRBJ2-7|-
CASSLSPLAGAGGGEQYF
TGTGCCAGCAGCTTGAGTCCTCTAGCGGGAGCTGGGGGAGGCGAGCAGTACTTC
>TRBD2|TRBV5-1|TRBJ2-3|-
CASSPPGGSTDTQYF
TGCGCCAGCAGCCCCCCGGGGGGGAGCACAGATACGCAGTATTTT
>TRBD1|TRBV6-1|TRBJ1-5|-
CASSRDRAGGQPQHF
TGTGCCAGCAGTAGGGACAGGGCGGGGGGTCAGCCCCAGCATTTT
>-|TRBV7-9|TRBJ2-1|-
CASSLGSPWYNEQFF
TGTGCCAGCAGCTTAGGATCTCCCTGGTACAATGAGCAGTTCTTC
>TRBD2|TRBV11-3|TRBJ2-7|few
CASSSRSPGGSYEQYF
TGTGCCAGCAGCTCCCGATCCCCGGGAGGCTCCTACGAGCAGTACTTC
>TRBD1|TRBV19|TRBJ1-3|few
CASSHRTGRRNTIYF
TGTGCCAGTAGTCACCGGACAGGGAGAAGGAACACCATATATTTT
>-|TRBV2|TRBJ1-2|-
CASSEARNSYGYTF
TGTGCCAGCAGTGAAGCGCGGAACAGCTATGGCTACACCTTC
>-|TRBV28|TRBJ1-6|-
CASSPRTGLGSPLHF
TGTGCCAGCAGCCCTAGGACCGGGCTGGGTTCACCCCTCCACTTT
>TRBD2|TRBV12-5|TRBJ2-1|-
CASGLQRTSGNYNEQFF
TGTGCTAGTGGTTTACAAAGGACTAGCGGGAACTACAATGAGCAGTTCTTC
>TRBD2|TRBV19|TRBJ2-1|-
CASSTLAGGRNEQFF
TGTGCCAGTAGTACGTTAGCGGGGGGCCGCAATGAGCAGTTCTTC
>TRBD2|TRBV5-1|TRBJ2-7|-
CASSSGLAGGPSRAYEQYF
TGCGCCAGCAGCTCAGGACTAGCGGGAGGGCCGAGTAGGGCCTACGAGCAGTACTTC
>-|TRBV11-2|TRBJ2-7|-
CASSSLEGGGSYEQYF
TGTGCCAGCAGCTCGCTTGAGGGGGGGGGCTCCTACGAGCAGTACTTC
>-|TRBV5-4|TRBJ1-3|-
CASSLDGRESSGNTIYF
TGTGCCAGCAGCTTGGATGGTAGGGAGAGCTCTGGAAACACCATATATTTT
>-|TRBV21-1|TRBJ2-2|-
CASSKYNRLNVELFF
TGTGCCAGCAGCAAATATAACAGGTTGAATGTGGAGCTGTTTTTT
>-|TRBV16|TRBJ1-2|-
CASSQSRAGYTF
TGTGCCAGCAGCCAATCGAGGGCTGGCTACACCTTC
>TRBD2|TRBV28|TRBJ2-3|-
CASSPPTSGLSTDTQYF
TGTGCCAGCAGTCCCCCGACTAGCGGGCTTAGCACAGATACGCAGTATTTT
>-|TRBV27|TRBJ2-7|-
CASLSGAYEQYF
TGTGCCAGCCTTAGCGGAGCCTACGAGCAGTACTTC
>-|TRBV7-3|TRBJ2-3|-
CASSYADTQYF
TGTGCCAGCAGCTATGCAGATACGCAGTATTTT
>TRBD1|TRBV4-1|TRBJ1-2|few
CASSQAGSTGLGGYTF
TGCGCCAGCAGCCAAGCCGGGTCGACAGGGCTAGGAGGCTACACCTTC
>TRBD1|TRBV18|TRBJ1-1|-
CASSLPLGQGGTEAFF
TGTGCCAGCTCACTCCCTCTAGGACAGGGAGGAACTGAAGCTTTCTTT
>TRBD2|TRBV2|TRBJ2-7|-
CASIRGGDSYEQYF
TGTGCCAGCATTCGGGGGGGGGACTCCTACGAGCAGTACTTC
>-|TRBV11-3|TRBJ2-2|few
CASSFREGAGELFF
TGTGCCAGCAGCTTCAGGGAAGGGGCCGGGGAGCTGTTTTTT
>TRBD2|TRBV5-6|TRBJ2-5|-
CASSLAGGSPQETQYF
TGTGCCAGCAGCTTAGCGGGGGGGAGCCCCCAAGAGACCCAGTACTTC
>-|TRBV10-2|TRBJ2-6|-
CASRKGVANSGANVLTF
TGCGCCAGCAGAAAGGGGGTTGCTAACTCTGGGGCCAACGTCCTGACTTTC